The 13 T cell receptor beta chains given below trace back to one sample, sequenced in a study of T cells after yellow fever vaccination. TCRdb processed the 5' RACE reads anew with MiXCR; each CDR3 protein has one entry. Among about 630,000 distinct CDR3 sequences, 9% to 15% were seen once, and the ten largest hold more than 12%. This material consisted of PBMCs, taken on the day of the yellow fever booster vaccination. All receptors derive from a man aged 30-40 years who received the YFV17D yellow fever vaccine.

The chain uses TRBV6-5 and TRBJ2-1; 8 nucleotides align to TRBD2. CDR1 and CDR2 from the germline V gene are MNHEY and SVGAGI. V shed 3 bases, J shed 3 bases, and the junction held 10 bases outside the gene matches. The CDR3 sequence is 17 residues long. CDR3 residues: CASSYGGVAGHYNEQFF. The CDR3, as DNA: TGTGCCAGCAGTTATGGAGGGGTAGCGGGGCACTACAATGAGCAGTTCTTC.

V usage is TRBV20-1 and J usage is TRBJ2-7; possible D gene TRBD2, 6 bases. Germline V gives CDR1 DFQATT, CDR2 SNEGSKA (reference sequence). The length of the CDR3 is 15 residues. V lost 6 bases, J lost 2 bases, and 20 bases lay in between. The CDR3 loop reads CSANHFGSGTYEQYF. CDR3 DNA: TGCAGTGCCAACCACTTCGGGAGCGGAACCTACGAGCAGTACTTC.

The gene calls are TRBV7-2 and TRBJ2-5; 8 bases agree with TRBD1. The germline gives CDR1 SGHTA, CDR2 FQGNSA. Trimming at V came to 4 bases and at J to 5 bases, leaving 6 bases not matched to a gene. CDR3 length: 14 amino acids. Here the CDR3 DNA reads TGTGCCAGCAGCTATCCAGGGGGCTGGGAGACCCAGTACTTC. It codes for CASSYPGGWETQYF.

This clonotype was counted between two and nine times. The J gene is TRBJ2-1, the V gene TRBV7-8, with 7 positions matching TRBD2. The CDR3 length is 16 residues. Per germline, CDR1 SGHVS and CDR2 FQNEAQ. With 7 bases clipped from V and 7 bases from J, the junction kept 16 bases outside the gene matches. The CDR3: CASTPEAGFQPNEQFF. CDR3 in DNA: TGTGCCAGCACCCCCGAAGCGGGATTCCAGCCTAATGAGCAGTTCTTC.

Only a few counts were recorded for this clonotype. The DNA for the CDR3 is TGCAGTATGACAAGGGTCAAGGGCAATCAGCCCCAGCATTTT. It codes for CSMTRVKGNQPQHF. The chain recombines TRBV29-1 with TRBJ1-5; no definite D call. CDR1 is SQVTM, CDR2 ANQGSEA, per germline. The CDR3 length is 14 residues.

This chain uses TRBV7-6 with TRBJ2-1; D unclear. CDR1 SGHVS and CDR2 FNYEAQ come from the germline V gene. V shed 1 base and J shed 3 bases, with 22 bases lying between them. The CDR3 spans 19 residues. The CDR3, as DNA: TGTGCCAGCAGCTTAGAGGTTCCGATCCAGGCCGAAGTCTACAATGAGCAGTTCTTC. Its translation is CASSLEVPIQAEVYNEQFF. Full variable domain (rest looked up from reference TRBV7-6 and TRBJ2-1): GAGVSQSPRYKVTKRGQDVALRCDPISGHVSLYWYRQALGQGPEFLTYFNYEAQQDKSGLPNDRFSAERPEGSISTLTIQRTEQRDSAMYRCASSLEVPIQAEVYNEQFFGPGTRLTVL.

This chain connects TRBV3-1 to TRBJ1-2; D ambiguous. Deletions cut 8 bases from V and 8 bases from J, with 18 bases between. Per germline, CDR1 LGHDT and CDR2 YNNKEL (reference sequence). The CDR3 has 13 residues. The CDR3 here is CASGIRAGSGYTF. The CDR3 DNA follows: TGTGCCAGCGGTATAAGAGCCGGCAGCGGCTACACCTTC.

The CDR3 is CASSLGSTRDTQYF. The DNA for the CDR3 is TGCGCCAGCAGCTTGGGTAGTACCCGAGATACGCAGTATTTT. The gene calls are TRBV5-1 and TRBJ2-3; D unclear. Germline V gene sequence: CDR1 SGHRS, CDR2 YFSETQ. Trimming stripped 0 bases from V and 5 bases from J, with 10 bases between. The CDR3 length is 14 residues.

V and J are TRBV12-3 or TRBV12-4 and TRBJ2-3, with 10 bases aligning to TRBD2. V shed 3 bases and J 4 bases; nucleotides not matched to a gene: 7. This CDR3 is 16 amino acids long. CDR3 in amino acids: CASSFGAGGPPDTQYF. The CDR3 DNA reads as TGTGCCAGCAGTTTCGGAGCGGGAGGGCCCCCAGATACGCAGTATTTT.

The table lists this clonotype with a few counts. V is TRBV7-9 and J is TRBJ2-7; either TRBD1 or TRBD2 may supply D (5 bases each). The germline V gene has CDR1 SEHNR and CDR2 FQNEAQ (reference sequence). Trimming removed 11 bases at V and 4 bases at J, with 15 bases between. There are 12 residues in the CDR3. Here the CDR3 DNA reads TGTGCCGAGGGGCTAGATGGGTACGAGCAGTACTTC. Its protein is CAEGLDGYEQYF.

This sequence joins TRBV20-1 and TRBJ2-7; D may be TRBD2 (6 bases). Trimming stripped 3 bases from V and 5 bases from J, with 11 bases between. Germline CDR1 DFQATT, CDR2 SNEGSKA (reference sequence). The CDR3 loop spans 12 amino acids. As DNA, the CDR3 is TGCAGTGCTAGGGCGGGGAAAAACGAGCAGTACTTC. Its translation is CSARAGKNEQYF.

This chain joins TRBV5-4 and TRBJ2-2; D tentatively fits TRBD1 or TRBD2 (5 bases each). This CDR3 contains 16 residues. The ends were cut back, 3 bases at V and 3 bases at J, with 15 bases in the middle. Germline V gene lookup returns CDR1 SGHNT and CDR2 YYREEE (reference sequence). CDR3 sequence (DNA): TGTGCCAGCAGCTCCGGGGCCCGGGGTGACACCGGGGAGCTGTTTTTT. The encoded protein is CASSSGARGDTGELFF.

A few counts support this clonotype. The chain combines TRBV10-2 with TRBJ2-7; D is perhaps TRBD2 (5 bases). This CDR3 has 13 amino acids. With 4 bases removed from V and 2 bases from J, the gap between germline ends came to 9 bases. Germline lookup yields CDR1 WSHSY and CDR2 SAAADI. The CDR3 here is CASSADYTYEQYF. CDR3 bases: TGCGCCAGCAGTGCTGACTACACCTACGAGCAGTACTTC.